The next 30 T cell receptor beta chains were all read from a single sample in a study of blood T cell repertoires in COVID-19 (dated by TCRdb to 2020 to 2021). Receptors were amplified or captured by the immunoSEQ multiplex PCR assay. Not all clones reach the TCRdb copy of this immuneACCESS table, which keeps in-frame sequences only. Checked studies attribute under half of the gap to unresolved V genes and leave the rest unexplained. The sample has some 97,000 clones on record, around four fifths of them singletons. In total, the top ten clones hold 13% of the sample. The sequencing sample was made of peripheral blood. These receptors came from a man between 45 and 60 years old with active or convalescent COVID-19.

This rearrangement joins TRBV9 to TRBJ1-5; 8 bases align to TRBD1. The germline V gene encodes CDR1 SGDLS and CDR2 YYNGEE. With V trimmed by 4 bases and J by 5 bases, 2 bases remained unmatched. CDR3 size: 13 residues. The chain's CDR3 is CASSLTGDQPQHF. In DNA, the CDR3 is TGTGCCAGCAGCTTGACAGGGGATCAGCCCCAGCATTTT.

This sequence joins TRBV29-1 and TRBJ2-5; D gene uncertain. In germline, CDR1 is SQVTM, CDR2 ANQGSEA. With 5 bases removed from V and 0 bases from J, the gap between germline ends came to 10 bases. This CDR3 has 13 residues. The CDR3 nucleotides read TGCAGCGTTCTTGGGCTGTACCAAGAGACCCAGTACTTC. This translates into CSVLGLYQETQYF.

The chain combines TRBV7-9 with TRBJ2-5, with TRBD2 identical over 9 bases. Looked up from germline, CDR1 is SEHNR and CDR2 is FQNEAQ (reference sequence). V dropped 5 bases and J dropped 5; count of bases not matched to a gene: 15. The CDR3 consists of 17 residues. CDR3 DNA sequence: TGTGCCAGCAGCAATCCTAGCGGGATAGGTGTTGGCGAGACCCAGTACTTC. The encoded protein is CASSNPSGIGVGETQYF.

Here the CDR3 DNA reads TGCGCCAGCAGTTCGTCCAGGACAGGGCAATACGAGCAGTACTTC. It encodes CASSSSRTGQYEQYF. This sequence joins TRBV5-1 and TRBJ2-7, with 8 bases lining up with TRBD1. This CDR3 comprises 15 residues. The ends lost 5 bases at V and 4 bases at J; junction bases unmatched: 11. The germline gives CDR1 SGHRS, CDR2 YFSETQ.

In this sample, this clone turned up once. DNA for the CDR3: TGTGCCAGCTCCCGGATAGCGGGAGAAACAGATACGCAGTATTTT. It translates to CASSRIAGETDTQYF. The chain links TRBV5-6 to TRBJ2-3; 9 nucleotides agree with TRBD2. CDR1 and CDR2 from the germline V gene are SGHDT and YYEEEE. V lost 7 bases to trimming and J lost 3 bases; unmatched junction nucleotides: 9. The CDR3 sequence is 15 residues long.

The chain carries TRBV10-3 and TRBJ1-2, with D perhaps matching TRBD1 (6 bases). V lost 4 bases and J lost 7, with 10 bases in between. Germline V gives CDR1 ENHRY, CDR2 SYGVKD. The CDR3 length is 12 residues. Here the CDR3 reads CAISGGQTGYTF. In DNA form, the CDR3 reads TGTGCCATCAGTGGAGGACAGACTGGCTACACCTTC.

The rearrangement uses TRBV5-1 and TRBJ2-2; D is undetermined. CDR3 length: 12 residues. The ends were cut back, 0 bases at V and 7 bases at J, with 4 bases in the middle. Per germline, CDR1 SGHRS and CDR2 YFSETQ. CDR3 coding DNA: TGCGCCAGCAGCTTGGCTAGCGGGGAGCTGTTTTTT. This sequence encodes CASSLASGELFF.

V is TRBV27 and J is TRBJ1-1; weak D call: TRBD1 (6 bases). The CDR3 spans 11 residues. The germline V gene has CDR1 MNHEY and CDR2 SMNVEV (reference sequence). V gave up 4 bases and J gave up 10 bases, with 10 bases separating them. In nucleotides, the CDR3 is TGTGCCAGCAGTTCCAGGGGAAGAGCTTTCTTT. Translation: CASSSRGRAFF.

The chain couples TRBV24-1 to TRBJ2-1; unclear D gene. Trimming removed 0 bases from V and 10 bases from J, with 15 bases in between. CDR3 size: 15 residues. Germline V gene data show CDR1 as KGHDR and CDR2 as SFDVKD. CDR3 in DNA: TGTGCCACCAGTGATTTGGGAAAGAATCAGAGGGAGCAGTTCTTC. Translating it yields CATSDLGKNQREQFF.

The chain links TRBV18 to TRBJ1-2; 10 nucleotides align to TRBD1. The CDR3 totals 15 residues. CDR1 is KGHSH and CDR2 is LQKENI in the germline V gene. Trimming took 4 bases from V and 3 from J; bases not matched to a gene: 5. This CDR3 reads CASSLGTGVDYGYTF. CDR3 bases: TGTGCCAGCTCACTCGGGACAGGGGTTGACTATGGCTACACCTTC.

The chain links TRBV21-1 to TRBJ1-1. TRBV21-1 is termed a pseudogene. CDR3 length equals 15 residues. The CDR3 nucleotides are TGTGCCAGCAGCAATAGTGTAAGAGAGAACACTGAAGCTTTCTTT. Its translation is CASSNSVRENTEAFF.

CDR3 loop: CATSMDRAQETQYF. CDR3 in DNA: TGTGCCACCAGCATGGACAGGGCTCAAGAGACCCAGTACTTC. This rearrangement joins TRBV15 to TRBJ2-5; 8 bases fit TRBD1. V lost 4 bases to trimming and J lost 2 bases; unmatched junction nucleotides: 3. The CDR3 is 14 residues long. Germline V gives CDR1 LNHNV, CDR2 YYDKDF (reference sequence). Drawing the rest from reference TRBV15 and TRBJ2-5, the complete variable domain is DAMVIQNPRYQVTQFGKPVTLSCSQTLNHNVMYWYQQKSSQAPKLLFHYYDKDFNNEADTPDNFQSRRPNTSFCFLDIRSPGLGDTAMYLCATSMDRAQETQYFGPGTRLLVL.

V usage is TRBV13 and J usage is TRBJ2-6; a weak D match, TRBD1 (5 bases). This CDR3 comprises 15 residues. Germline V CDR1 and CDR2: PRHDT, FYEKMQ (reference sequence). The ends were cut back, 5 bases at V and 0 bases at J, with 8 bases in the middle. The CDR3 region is CASSPQGSGANVLTF. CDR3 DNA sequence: TGTGCCAGCAGCCCGCAGGGCTCTGGGGCCAACGTCCTGACTTTC.

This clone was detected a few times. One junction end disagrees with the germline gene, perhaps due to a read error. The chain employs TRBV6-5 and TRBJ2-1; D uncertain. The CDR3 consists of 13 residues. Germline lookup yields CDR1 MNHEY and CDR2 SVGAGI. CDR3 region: CASRYSLLNEQFF. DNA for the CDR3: TGTGCCAGCAGATACTCACTACTAAATGAGCAGTTCTTC.

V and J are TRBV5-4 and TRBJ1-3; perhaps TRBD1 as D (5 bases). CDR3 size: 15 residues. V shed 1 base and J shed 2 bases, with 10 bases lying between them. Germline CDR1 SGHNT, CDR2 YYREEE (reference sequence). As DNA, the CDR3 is TGTGCCAGCAGCTTGTCCCCGGGGGCTGGAAACACCATATATTTT. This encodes CASSLSPGAGNTIYF.

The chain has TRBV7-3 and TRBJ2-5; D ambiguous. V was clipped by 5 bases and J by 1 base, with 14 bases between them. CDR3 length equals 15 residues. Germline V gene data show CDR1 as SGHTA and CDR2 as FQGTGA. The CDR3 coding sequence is TGTGCCAGCAGCCTGTTGACTGGTCCCCAAGAGACCCAGTACTTC. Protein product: CASSLLTGPQETQYF. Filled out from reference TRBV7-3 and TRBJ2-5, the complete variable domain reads GAGVSQTPSNKVTEKGKYVELRCDPISGHTALYWYRQSLGQGPEFLIYFQGTGAADDSGLPNDRFFAVRPEGSVSTLKIQRTERGDSAVYLCASSLLTGPQETQYFGPGTRLLVL.

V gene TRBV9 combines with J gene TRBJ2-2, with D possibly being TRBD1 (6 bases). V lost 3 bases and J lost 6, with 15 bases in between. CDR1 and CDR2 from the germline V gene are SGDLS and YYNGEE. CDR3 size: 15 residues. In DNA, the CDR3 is TGTGCCAGCAGCGGGGGGCCTGGGCTTTCCGGGGAGCTGTTTTTT. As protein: CASSGGPGLSGELFF.

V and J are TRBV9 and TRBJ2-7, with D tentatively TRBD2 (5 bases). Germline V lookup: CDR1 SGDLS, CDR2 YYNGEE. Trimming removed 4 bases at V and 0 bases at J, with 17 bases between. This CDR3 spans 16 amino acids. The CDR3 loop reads CASSPRGTGSSYEQYF. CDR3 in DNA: TGTGCCAGCAGCCCCCGAGGTACGGGGAGCTCCTACGAGCAGTACTTC.

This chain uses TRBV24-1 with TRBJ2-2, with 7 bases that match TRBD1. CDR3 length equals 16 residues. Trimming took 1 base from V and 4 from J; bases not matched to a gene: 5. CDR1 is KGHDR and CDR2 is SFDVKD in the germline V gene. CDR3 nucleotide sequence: TGTGCCACCAGTGATTTCGGCAGGGGGTCCACCGGGGAGCTGTTTTTT. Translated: CATSDFGRGSTGELFF.

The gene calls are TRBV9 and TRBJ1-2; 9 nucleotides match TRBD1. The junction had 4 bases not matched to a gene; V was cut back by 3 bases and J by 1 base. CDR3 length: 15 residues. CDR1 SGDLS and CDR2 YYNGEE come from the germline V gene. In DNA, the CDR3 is TGTGCCAGCAGCGCGACAGGGGGAAGTAACTATGGCTACACCTTC. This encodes CASSATGGSNYGYTF.

The CDR3 sequence is CSVVTGEAFF. The CDR3 bases are TGCAGCGTTGTGACAGGCGAAGCTTTCTTT. The chain joins TRBV29-1 to TRBJ1-1; maybe TRBD1 (6 bases). CDR3 length: 10 amino acids. Germline loops: CDR1 SQVTM, CDR2 ANQGSEA. Trimming removed 4 bases at V and 8 bases at J, with 8 bases between.

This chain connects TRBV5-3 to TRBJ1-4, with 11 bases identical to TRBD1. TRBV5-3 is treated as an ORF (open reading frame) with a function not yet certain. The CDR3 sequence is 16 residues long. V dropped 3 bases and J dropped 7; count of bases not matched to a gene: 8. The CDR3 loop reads CARSWTRDRGIEKLFF. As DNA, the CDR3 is TGTGCCAGAAGCTGGACGCGGGACAGGGGGATTGAAAAACTGTTTTTT.

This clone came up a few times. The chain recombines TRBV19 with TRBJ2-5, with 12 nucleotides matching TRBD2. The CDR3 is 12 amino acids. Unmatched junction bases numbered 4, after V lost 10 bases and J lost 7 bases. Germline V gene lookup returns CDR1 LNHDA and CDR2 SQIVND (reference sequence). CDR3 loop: CATGLAGGTQYF. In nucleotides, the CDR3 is TGTGCCACGGGACTAGCGGGTGGGACCCAGTACTTC.

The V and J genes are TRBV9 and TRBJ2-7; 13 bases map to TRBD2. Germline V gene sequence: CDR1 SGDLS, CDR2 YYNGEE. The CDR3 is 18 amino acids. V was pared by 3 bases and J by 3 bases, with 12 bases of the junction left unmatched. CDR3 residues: CASSAGTSGTTRSYEQYF. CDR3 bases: TGTGCCAGCAGCGCAGGGACTAGCGGGACGACGCGGAGCTACGAGCAGTACTTC.

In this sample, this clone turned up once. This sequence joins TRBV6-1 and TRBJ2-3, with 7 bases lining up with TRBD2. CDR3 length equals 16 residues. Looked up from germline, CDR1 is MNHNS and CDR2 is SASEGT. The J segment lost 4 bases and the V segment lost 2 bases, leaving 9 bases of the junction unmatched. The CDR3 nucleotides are TGTGCCAGCAGTGAAACTCCGCGGGAGCCCCCAGATACGCAGTATTTT. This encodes CASSETPREPPDTQYF.

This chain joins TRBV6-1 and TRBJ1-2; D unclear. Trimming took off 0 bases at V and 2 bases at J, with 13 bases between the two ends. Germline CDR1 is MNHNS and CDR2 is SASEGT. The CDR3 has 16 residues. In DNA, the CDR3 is TGTGCCAGCAGTGAAGCGCTTCAGGCCTGGAACTATGGCTACACCTTC. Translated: CASSEALQAWNYGYTF.

CDR3 in amino acids: CASGLPVTYNEQFF. CDR3 sequence (DNA): TGTGCTAGTGGTTTGCCCGTAACCTACAATGAGCAGTTCTTC. The J gene is TRBJ2-1, the V gene TRBV12-5, with no clear D. V lost 2 bases and J 2 bases, leaving 7 bases between the germline ends. The CDR3 covers 14 residues. Germline V gene lookup returns CDR1 LGHNT and CDR2 FRNRAP.

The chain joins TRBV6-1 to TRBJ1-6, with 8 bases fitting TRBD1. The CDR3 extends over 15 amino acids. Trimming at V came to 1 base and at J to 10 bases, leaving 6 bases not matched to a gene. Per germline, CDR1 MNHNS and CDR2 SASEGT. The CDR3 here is CASSEVGQGWSPLHF. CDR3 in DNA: TGTGCCAGCAGTGAAGTTGGACAGGGTTGGTCACCCCTCCACTTT.

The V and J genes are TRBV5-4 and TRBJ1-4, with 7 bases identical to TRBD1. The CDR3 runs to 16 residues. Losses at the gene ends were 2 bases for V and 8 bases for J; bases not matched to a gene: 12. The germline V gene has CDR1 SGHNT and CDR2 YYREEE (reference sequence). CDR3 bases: TGTGCCAGCAGCTTAGGGGACAGTTTTAATCTGGAAAAACTGTTTTTT. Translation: CASSLGDSFNLEKLFF.

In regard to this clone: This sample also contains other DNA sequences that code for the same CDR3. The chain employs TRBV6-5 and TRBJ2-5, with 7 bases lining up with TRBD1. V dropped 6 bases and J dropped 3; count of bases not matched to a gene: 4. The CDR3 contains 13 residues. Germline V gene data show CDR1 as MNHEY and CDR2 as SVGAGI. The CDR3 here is CASRRQGEETQYF. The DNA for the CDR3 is TGTGCCAGCAGGAGACAGGGCGAAGAGACCCAGTACTTC.